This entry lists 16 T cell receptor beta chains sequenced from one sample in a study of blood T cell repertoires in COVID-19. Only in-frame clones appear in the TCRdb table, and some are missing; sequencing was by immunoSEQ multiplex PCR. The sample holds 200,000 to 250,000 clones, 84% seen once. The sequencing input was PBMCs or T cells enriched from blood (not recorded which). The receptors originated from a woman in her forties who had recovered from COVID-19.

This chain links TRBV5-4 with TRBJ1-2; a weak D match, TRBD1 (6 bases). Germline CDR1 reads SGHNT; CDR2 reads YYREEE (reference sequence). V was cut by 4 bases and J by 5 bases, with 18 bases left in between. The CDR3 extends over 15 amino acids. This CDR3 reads CASSQGPGGGYGYTF. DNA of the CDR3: TGTGCCAGCAGCCAAGGGCCGGGGGGCGGTTATGGCTACACCTTC.

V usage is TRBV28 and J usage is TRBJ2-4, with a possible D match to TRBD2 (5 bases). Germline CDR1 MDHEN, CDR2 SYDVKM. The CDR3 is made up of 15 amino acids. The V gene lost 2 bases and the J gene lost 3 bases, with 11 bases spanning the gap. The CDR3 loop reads CASSLRGNGKNIQYF. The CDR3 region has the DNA TGTGCCAGCAGTTTACGGGGTAATGGCAAAAACATTCAGTACTTC.

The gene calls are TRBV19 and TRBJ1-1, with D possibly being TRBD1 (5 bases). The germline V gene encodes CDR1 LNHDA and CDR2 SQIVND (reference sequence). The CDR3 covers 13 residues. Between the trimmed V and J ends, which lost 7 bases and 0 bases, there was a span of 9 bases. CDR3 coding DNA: TGTGCCAGTAAGGCAGGGCTGAACACTGAAGCTTTCTTT. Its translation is CASKAGLNTEAFF.

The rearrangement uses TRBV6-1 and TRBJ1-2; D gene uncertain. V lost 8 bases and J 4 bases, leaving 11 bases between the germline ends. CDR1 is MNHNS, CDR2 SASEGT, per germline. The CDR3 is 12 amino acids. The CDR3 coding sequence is TGTGCCAGCCAAACTACCTCCTATGGCTACACCTTC. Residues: CASQTTSYGYTF.

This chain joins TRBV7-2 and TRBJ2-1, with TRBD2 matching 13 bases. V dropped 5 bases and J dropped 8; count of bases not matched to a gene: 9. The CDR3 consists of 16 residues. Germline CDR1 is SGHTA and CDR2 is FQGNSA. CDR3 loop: CASSPRTSGSMDEQFF. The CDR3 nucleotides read TGTGCCAGCAGCCCACGGACTAGCGGGAGTATGGATGAGCAGTTCTTC.

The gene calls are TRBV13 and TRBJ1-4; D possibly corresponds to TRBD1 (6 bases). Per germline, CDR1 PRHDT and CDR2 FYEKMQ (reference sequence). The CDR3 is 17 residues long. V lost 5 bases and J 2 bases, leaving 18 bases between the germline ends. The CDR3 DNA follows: TGTGCCAGCAGCAGACTTCCTTACAGGGCGACTAATGAAAAACTGTTTTTT. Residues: CASSRLPYRATNEKLFF.

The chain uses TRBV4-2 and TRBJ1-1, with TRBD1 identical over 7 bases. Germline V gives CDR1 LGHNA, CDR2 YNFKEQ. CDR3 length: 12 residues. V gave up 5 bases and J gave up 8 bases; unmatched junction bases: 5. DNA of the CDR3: TGTGCCAGCAGCTGGACAGGACGAGAAGCTTTCTTT. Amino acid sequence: CASSWTGREAFF.

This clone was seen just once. The CDR3 region is CASRRTSGASTYEQYF. Here the CDR3 DNA reads TGTGCCAGCAGGCGGACTAGCGGGGCCTCCACCTACGAGCAGTACTTC. This rearrangement joins TRBV28 to TRBJ2-7; 12 positions match TRBD2. The junction had 8 bases not matched to a gene; V was cut back by 6 bases and J by 2 bases. This CDR3 has 16 residues. Germline V gene data show CDR1 as MDHEN and CDR2 as SYDVKM.

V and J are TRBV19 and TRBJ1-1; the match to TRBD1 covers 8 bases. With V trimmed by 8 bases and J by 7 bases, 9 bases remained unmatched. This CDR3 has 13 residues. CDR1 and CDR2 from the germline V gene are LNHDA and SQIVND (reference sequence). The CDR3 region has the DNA TGTGCCAGTGGTCGACAGGGGTTTGGTGAAGCTTTCTTT. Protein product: CASGRQGFGEAFF.

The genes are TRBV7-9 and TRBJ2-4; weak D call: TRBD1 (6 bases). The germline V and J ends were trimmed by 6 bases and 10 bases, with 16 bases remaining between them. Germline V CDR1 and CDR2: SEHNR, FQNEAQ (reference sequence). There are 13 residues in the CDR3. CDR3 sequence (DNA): TGTGCCAGCAGTTTCAGACAGGTACCAATTCAGTACTTC. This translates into CASSFRQVPIQYF. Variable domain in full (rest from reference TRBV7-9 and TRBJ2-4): DTGVSQNPRHKITKRGQNVTFRCDPISEHNRLYWYRQTLGQGPEFLTYFQNEAQLEKSRLLSDRFSAERPKGSFSTLEIQRTEQGDSAMYLCASSFRQVPIQYFGAGTRLSVL.

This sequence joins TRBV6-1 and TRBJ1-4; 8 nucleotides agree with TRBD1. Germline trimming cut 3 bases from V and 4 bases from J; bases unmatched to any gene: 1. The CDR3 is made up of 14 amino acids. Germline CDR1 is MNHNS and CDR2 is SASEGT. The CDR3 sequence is CASSDGQGNEKLFF. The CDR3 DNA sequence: TGTGCCAGCAGTGATGGACAGGGTAATGAAAAACTGTTTTTT.

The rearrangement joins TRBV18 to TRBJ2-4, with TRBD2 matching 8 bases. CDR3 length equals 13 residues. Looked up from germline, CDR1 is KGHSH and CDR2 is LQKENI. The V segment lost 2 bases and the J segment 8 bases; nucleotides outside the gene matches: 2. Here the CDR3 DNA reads TGTGCCAGCTCACCAACCGGGAGGGACATTCAGTACTTC. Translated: CASSPTGRDIQYF.

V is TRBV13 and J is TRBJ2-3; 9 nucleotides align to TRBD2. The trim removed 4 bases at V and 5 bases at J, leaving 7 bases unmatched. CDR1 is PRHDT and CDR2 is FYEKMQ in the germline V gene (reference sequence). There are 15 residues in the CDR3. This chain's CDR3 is CASSSLAGIGDTQYF. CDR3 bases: TGTGCCAGCAGCTCTCTAGCGGGAATCGGAGATACGCAGTATTTT. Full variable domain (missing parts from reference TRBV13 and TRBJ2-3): AAGVIQSPRHLIKEKRETATLKCYPIPRHDTVYWYQQGPGQDPQFLISFYEKMQSDKGSIPDRFSAQQFSDYHSELNMSSLELGDSALYFCASSSLAGIGDTQYFGPGTRLTVL.

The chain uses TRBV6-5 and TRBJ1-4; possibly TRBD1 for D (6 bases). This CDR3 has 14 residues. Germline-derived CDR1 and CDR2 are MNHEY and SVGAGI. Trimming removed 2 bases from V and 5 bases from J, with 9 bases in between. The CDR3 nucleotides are TGTGCCAGCAGTTACGGGACACAGAATGAAAAACTGTTTTTT. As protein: CASSYGTQNEKLFF.

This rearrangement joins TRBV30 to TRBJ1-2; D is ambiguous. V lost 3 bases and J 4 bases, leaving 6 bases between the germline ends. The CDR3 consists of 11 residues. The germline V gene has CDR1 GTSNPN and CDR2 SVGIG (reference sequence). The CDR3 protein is CAWRTFYGYTF. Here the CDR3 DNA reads TGTGCCTGGAGGACTTTCTATGGCTACACCTTC.

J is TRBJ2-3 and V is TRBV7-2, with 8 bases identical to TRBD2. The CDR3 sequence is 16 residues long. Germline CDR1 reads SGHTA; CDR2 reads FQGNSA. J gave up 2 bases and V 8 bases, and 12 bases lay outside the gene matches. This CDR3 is CASGSHSGLDTDTQYF. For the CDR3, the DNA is TGTGCCAGCGGGTCACACTCGGGACTAGACACAGATACGCAGTATTTT. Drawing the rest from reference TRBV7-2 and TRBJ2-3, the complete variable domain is GAGVSQSPSNKVTEKGKDVELRCDPISGHTALYWYRQSLGQGLEFLIYFQGNSAPDKSGLPSDRFSAERTGGSVSTLTIQRTQQEDSAVYLCASGSHSGLDTDTQYFGPGTRLTVL.